The clone carrying this T cell receptor beta chain has a handful of counts. Its antigen remains unknown. A much bigger clone sits one base away, suggesting this may be a read error. The authors ran a second PCR of about 7 to 11 cycles using a sample-barcoded 5' primer and a J-beta primer mix. Every molecule of cDNA carried a tag from a template-switch adaptor with 12 random nucleotides. Using its own MiXCR run on the 5' RACE reads, TCRdb lists one record per CDR3 protein. The table records about 650,000 distinct CDR3 sequences, 32% of them present only once. Unmatched junction bases numbered 7, after V lost 4 bases and J lost 7 bases. The germline V gene encodes CDR1 SGDLS and CDR2 YYNGEE. The CDR3 extends over 13 amino acids. These data belong to a study of blood T cells in healthy people across ages. Study details: About one barcoded beta molecule per two T cells was the capture yield of template switching.

General study findings and limits: A roughly linear age-dependent decrease characterized TCR beta diversity per million T cells.

This clonotype was sampled from an elderly woman in good health. The V and J genes are TRBV9 and TRBJ2-7; 8 bases are a match to TRBD2. Input material: blood. The CDR3 region has the DNA TGTGCCAGCAGCCCGGGGGGGGGTTGGGAGCAGTACTTC. Its protein product is CASSPGGGWEQYF.